Reported below is one T cell receptor (beta chain). What it binds is not known. The data were taken from a study of OX40 agonist ivuxolimab in advanced cancers. Study context: Patients received the agonistic anti-OX40 (CD134) antibody ivuxolimab.

General study results and limits: It was also the case that some nonresponders had low normalized T-cell clonal expansion.

Germline CDR1 reads SEHNR; CDR2 reads FQNEAQ (reference sequence). This CDR3 has 14 amino acids. V was shortened by 2 bases and J by 6 bases, with 10 bases between the two germline ends. Here immunoSEQ multiplex PCR was the method, and the copy in TCRdb shows in-frame clones only, minus some. The data contain 70,000 to 80,000 clones, 90% to 95% of them seen just once; the ten biggest clones take up roughly 0.45%. The chain joins TRBV7-9 to TRBJ2-2; no reliable D call. This receptor was obtained from an adult with an advanced solid tumor such as melanoma, head and neck, liver or kidney cancer. The sample here was CD4+ or CD8+ T cells sorted from blood, taken in a trial of the OX40 agonist ivuxolimab. This CDR3 is CASSLLFSSGELFF. In DNA, the CDR3 is TGTGCCAGCAGCTTATTGTTTTCGTCCGGGGAGCTGTTTTTT.